This T cell receptor (beta chain) stems from a study of blood T cells in healthy people across ages. Study observations and caveats: A strong correlation was found between TCR beta diversity and the percentage of naive T cells. With age, beta diversity per million T cells declined roughly linearly, significantly by 30 to 40.

CDR1 is DFQATT and CDR2 is SNEGSKA in the germline V gene (reference sequence). The V and J ends lost 5 bases and 5 bases respectively, with 4 bases between them. The CDR3 is 11 residues long. It was with a sample-barcoded 5' primer and a J-beta primer mix that a second PCR of roughly 7 to 11 cycles was run. Each of the cDNA molecules was tagged by a template-switch adaptor with 12 random nucleotides. Each CDR3 protein gets one entry after TCRdb re-called the 5' RACE reads with MiXCR. Counted here are 1.6 million or so distinct CDR3 sequences, roughly 30% occurring once; the ten biggest clones make up roughly 12%. With each sample, at least 5.5 micrograms of total RNA were extracted. On this clonotype itself: Antigen unknown.

The rearrangement joins TRBV20-1 to TRBJ2-6; no reliable D call. The sequence was obtained from a woman aged 25 to 45 in good health. Source material: blood. CDR3 sequence (DNA): TGCAGTGCTCGCTGGGCCAACGTCCTGACTTTC. It is translated as CSARWANVLTF.